This entry describes one T cell receptor beta chain. MiXCR, run by TCRdb on the 5' RACE reads, gives a single entry per CDR3 protein. Of 70,000 to 85,000 distinct CDR3 sequences in the sample, 9.5% to 13% are singletons; the top ten hold roughly 3%. This entry is derived from a study of early T cells in non-severe SARS-CoV-2 infection. Study-wide background: Unpaired chains resulted from sequencing bulk RNA of unsorted whole blood.

CDR1 SGHNT and CDR2 YENEEA come from the germline V gene. The V gene lost 5 bases and the J gene lost 3 bases, with 7 bases spanning the gap. There are 13 residues in the CDR3. The material sequenced was whole blood. This clonotype was sampled from an adult who was a healthcare worker with PCR-confirmed SARS-CoV-2 infection or an uninfected control (not recorded which). The V gene is TRBV11-3, the J gene TRBJ2-2, with no clear D. The CDR3 is CASSPLYTGELFF. The CDR3 DNA sequence: TGTGCCAGCAGCCCCCTATACACCGGGGAGCTGTTTTTT.